The clone carrying this T cell receptor (beta chain) appeared a single time. What it recognizes is unknown. Second-dose schedules of about 4 or about 12 weeks were combined. The sample originates from a study of T cell responses to AZD1222 COVID-19 vaccine. Overall study results and limits: White British ancestry dominated among donors, who included more females, and clonal diversity was possibly underestimated. Nearly half of spike-specific TCRs reportedly target unmutated variant regions.

Clones were read by immunoSEQ multiplex PCR, and TCRdb kept only the in-frame ones, dropping some. The sample contains about 59,000 clones, roughly 87% of which appear only once. The CDR3 totals 12 residues. After removal of 3 bases from V and 5 bases from J, the junction contained 1 base not matched to a gene. CDR1 is KGHSH and CDR2 is LQKENI in the germline V gene. V and J are TRBV18 and TRBJ2-7, with 7 bases that match TRBD1. The source of this sequence is an adult who received the AZD1222 COVID-19 vaccine. The starting material was peripheral blood, obtained 28 days after the second AZD1222 dose. The CDR3 region has the DNA TGTGCCAGCTCACCGACAGGGCACGAGCAGTACTTC. Residues: CASSPTGHEQYF.